The 9 T cell receptor beta chains below all came from one sample that was sequenced in a study of blood T cell repertoires in COVID-19. Data came from immunoSEQ multiplex PCR; TCRdb stores just in-frame clones and leaves some out. The sample yields 200,000 to 300,000 clones, more than 75% seen once. The sequenced sample consisted of peripheral blood. These receptors all stem from a woman between 35 and 50 years old who had recovered from COVID-19.

V usage is TRBV30 and J usage is TRBJ2-2; tentative D call: TRBD2 (7 bases). Germline V gene data show CDR1 as GTSNPN and CDR2 as SVGIG (reference sequence). Trimming stripped 3 bases from V and 3 bases from J, with 20 bases between. The CDR3 is 17 residues long. CDR3 DNA sequence: TGTGCCTGGAGCCCTCGCCTTTTGGGGGGGCACACCGGGGAGCTGTTTTTT. This gives the protein CAWSPRLLGGHTGELFF.

This chain uses TRBV5-4 with TRBJ2-1; 8 nucleotides align to TRBD2. CDR1 is SGHNT, CDR2 YYREEE, per germline (reference sequence). The CDR3 runs to 17 residues. The V gene end was trimmed by 4 bases and the J gene end by 8 bases; junction bases not matched to a gene: 17. The CDR3 nucleotides are TGTGCCAGCAGCCCGGGGGGGCCGGGACTAGGTGGCCATGAGCAGTTCTTC. This sequence encodes CASSPGGPGLGGHEQFF.

CDR3 in amino acids: CASSQDMGKKNIQYF. For the CDR3, the DNA is TGCGCCAGCAGCCAAGATATGGGCAAAAAAAACATTCAGTACTTC. V usage is TRBV4-3 and J usage is TRBJ2-4; D ambiguous. CDR1 LGHNA and CDR2 YSLEER come from the germline V gene. The CDR3 is 15 amino acids. V gave up 0 bases and J gave up 4 bases, with 10 bases separating them.

This chain connects TRBV29-1 to TRBJ1-5; 9 bases align to TRBD1. The trim removed 5 bases at V and 4 bases at J, leaving 15 bases unmatched. The CDR3 runs 17 residues. Germline CDR1 SQVTM, CDR2 ANQGSEA. CDR3 residues: CSVQLAGTGKWNQPQHF. CDR3 bases: TGCAGCGTTCAACTCGCCGGGACAGGGAAGTGGAATCAGCCCCAGCATTTT.

The V and J genes are TRBV5-1 and TRBJ2-3; the D gene is possibly TRBD1 (5 bases). Per germline, CDR1 SGHRS and CDR2 YFSETQ. The V gene lost 5 bases and the J gene lost 2 bases, with 12 bases spanning the gap. The CDR3 has 14 amino acids. The CDR3 DNA is TGCGCCAGCAGGGGGCCAGGAACCACAGATACGCAGTATTTT. Translated: CASRGPGTTDTQYF.

This sequence joins TRBV7-2 and TRBJ2-1, with TRBD2 matching 8 bases. The V segment lost 6 bases and the J segment 0 bases; nucleotides outside the gene matches: 4. Germline CDR1 is SGHTA and CDR2 is FQGNSA. The CDR3 loop spans 15 amino acids. This CDR3 reads CASRSTSGSYNEQFF. The CDR3 DNA sequence: TGTGCCAGCAGGTCAACTAGCGGCTCCTACAATGAGCAGTTCTTC.

V gene TRBV11-3 combines with J gene TRBJ1-1; D might be TRBD1 (5 bases). Trimming cost V 5 bases and J 5 bases, with 12 bases left between them. The length of the CDR3 is 13 residues. From germline, CDR1 is SGHNT and CDR2 YENEEA. The CDR3 sequence: CASSPKGRTEAFF. The CDR3 DNA is TGTGCCAGCAGCCCCAAGGGGCGAACTGAAGCTTTCTTT.

Only one count was recorded for this clone. The gene calls are TRBV18 and TRBJ2-1; 13 bases fit TRBD2. Germline V gene sequence: CDR1 KGHSH, CDR2 LQKENI. Losses at the gene ends were 6 bases for V and 8 bases for J; bases not matched to a gene: 7. The CDR3 contains 15 residues. The chain's CDR3 is CASSLLAGGSDEQFF. The CDR3, as DNA: TGTGCCAGCTCCCTACTAGCGGGAGGGTCGGATGAGCAGTTCTTC.

Here the CDR3 DNA reads TGTGCCAGCAGCTCCCAGGGACGGGCGGGAGGTGGCTACACCTTC. This translates into CASSSQGRAGGGYTF. This chain uses TRBV7-2 with TRBJ1-2; D may be TRBD1 (5 bases). This CDR3 is built from 15 residues. Trimming stripped 4 bases from V and 7 bases from J, with 19 bases between. Germline V gene lookup returns CDR1 SGHTA and CDR2 FQGNSA.